This T cell receptor beta chain was sequenced in a study of naive and memory T cell subsets. General study results and limits: The RNA method is potentially sensitive to activation and differentiation changes.

Four PCR rounds used nested alpha and beta constant region primers plus the SP2 primer. Reverse transcription of blood and skin TCR RNA was primed at alpha and beta constant regions. One entry per CDR3 protein, called by TCRdb with MiXCR from the 5' RACE reads. The top ten hold around 0.84% of the sample, which has around 48,000 distinct CDR3 sequences, 4% to 5% seen once. This clonotype was seen a single time. The antigen remains unidentified. This may come from a read error, since a much larger clone is one base off. Since the CDR3 does not end with the conserved phenylalanine or tryptophan, this likely comes from a read error. TCR cDNA received a 3' ligated oligonucleotide that carried a UMI. Whole blood, 2 to 2.5 ml, came from adult healthy volunteers. Input was about 1 to 1000 ng of DNase-treated total RNA without cell sorting. This CDR3 contains 15 residues. Trimming shortened V by 2 bases and J by 6 bases, and 14 bases separated the two germline ends. Per the germline V gene, CDR1 is MRHNA and CDR2 is SNTAGT.

The origin of this receptor is a female donor in good health. The chain employs TRBV6-4 and TRBJ2-1; maybe TRBD2 (6 bases). CDR3: CASSDETGAPNEQFL. The CDR3 region has the DNA TGTGCCAGCAGTGACGAGACGGGAGCGCCCAATGAGCAGTTCCTC.